These 10 T cell receptor beta chains share one sample of origin, sequenced in a study of blood T cell repertoires in COVID-19. The method was immunoSEQ multiplex PCR; TCRdb's version includes in-frame clones alone and lacks a portion of them. The table lists roughly 180,000 clones, over 70% of them singletons. Sequencing was performed on PBMCs or T cells enriched from blood (not recorded which). The receptors here all came from a woman aged 55-75 years who had recovered from COVID-19.

This chain connects TRBV2 to TRBJ2-1; 10 positions agree with TRBD2. V was clipped by 4 bases and J by 4 bases; unmatched bases: 7. The CDR3 extends over 16 amino acids. Germline V lookup: CDR1 SNHLY, CDR2 FYNNEI. The chain's CDR3 is CASSVISGGLYNEQFF. As DNA, the CDR3 is TGTGCCAGCAGTGTAATTAGCGGGGGGCTGTACAATGAGCAGTTCTTC.

This chain connects TRBV19 to TRBJ1-5, with 8 nucleotides matching TRBD1. Germline CDR1 is LNHDA and CDR2 is SQIVND (reference sequence). V was clipped by 6 bases and J by 9 bases; unmatched bases: 13. This CDR3 region has 15 residues. The CDR3 DNA sequence: TGTGCCAGTAGCGGGGCAGGGGGCCAGGTCGGGCCCCAGCATTTT. It translates to CASSGAGGQVGPQHF.

This chain connects TRBV18 to TRBJ2-2; D may be TRBD2 (5 bases). V gave up 3 bases and J gave up 1 base, with 12 bases separating them. The CDR3 is 16 residues long. The germline CDR1 and CDR2 sequences are KGHSH and LQKENI. The CDR3 region is CASSPLEVRNTGELFF. DNA of the CDR3: TGTGCCAGCTCACCGCTGGAGGTGAGGAACACCGGGGAGCTGTTTTTT.

The V call is TRBV3-1 (or the pseudogene TRBV3-2), the J call TRBJ2-2; D gene unclear. This CDR3 has 13 residues. Germline lookup yields CDR1 LGHDT and CDR2 YNNKEL (reference sequence). Trimming stripped 2 bases from V and 4 bases from J, with 5 bases between. The CDR3 loop is CASSQTITGELFF. The DNA of the CDR3 is TGTGCCAGCAGCCAAACTATCACCGGGGAGCTGTTTTTT.

The table lists this clone with a count of one. V and J are TRBV2 and TRBJ1-5; the D gene is possibly TRBD1 (6 bases). The CDR3 spans 14 residues. V lost 3 bases, J lost 10 bases, and 16 bases lay in between. The germline V gene has CDR1 SNHLY and CDR2 FYNNEI. DNA of the CDR3: TGTGCCAGCAGTGATGGGGGCCGCTTGAGACCCCAGCATTTT. As protein: CASSDGGRLRPQHF. Variable domain in full (rest from reference TRBV2 and TRBJ1-5): EPEVTQTPSHQVTQMGQEVILRCVPISNHLYFYWYRQILGQKVEFLVSFYNNEISEKSEIFDDQFSVERPDGSNFTLKIRSTKLEDSAMYFCASSDGGRLRPQHFGDGTRLSIL.

The chain recombines TRBV9 with TRBJ2-1, with D unclear. Germline CDR1 reads SGDLS; CDR2 reads YYNGEE. The V end lost 4 bases, the J end lost 10 bases, and 12 bases lay between the germline ends. The CDR3 length is 12 residues. The CDR3 DNA reads as TGTGCCAGCAGCCTCCAAACGACAGAGCAGTTCTTC. Translated, it gives CASSLQTTEQFF.

V is TRBV5-1 and J is TRBJ1-6, with 7 nucleotides matching TRBD1. V dropped 0 bases and J dropped 4; count of bases not matched to a gene: 10. The CDR3 covers 18 residues. Germline values: CDR1 SGHRS, CDR2 YFSETQ. The CDR3 sequence: CASSLVGQSRAYNSPLHF. The CDR3 DNA follows: TGCGCCAGCAGCTTGGTGGGACAGTCTCGGGCATATAATTCACCCCTCCACTTT.

The chain combines TRBV2 with TRBJ2-5; weak D call: TRBD1 (5 bases). The V end lost 1 base, the J end lost 4 bases, and 7 bases lay between the germline ends. Germline V CDR1 and CDR2: SNHLY, FYNNEI. This CDR3 contains 13 residues. This CDR3 reads CASSEVRGETQYF. Here the CDR3 DNA reads TGTGCCAGCAGTGAAGTAAGGGGAGAGACCCAGTACTTC.

This chain connects TRBV20-1 to TRBJ2-1, with 7 bases fitting TRBD2. V gave up 3 bases and J gave up 1 base; unmatched junction bases: 6. In germline, CDR1 is DFQATT, CDR2 SNEGSKA (reference sequence). The CDR3 length is 15 residues. The CDR3 sequence: CSASGAGESYNEQFF. The CDR3 DNA reads as TGCAGTGCTAGTGGGGCGGGAGAGTCCTACAATGAGCAGTTCTTC.

The V call is TRBV5-1, the J call TRBJ2-3, with 7 bases matching TRBD1. CDR1 and CDR2 from the germline V gene are SGHRS and YFSETQ. The CDR3 consists of 14 residues. Trimming removed 4 bases from V and 3 bases from J; junction bases left unmatched: 5. This CDR3 reads CASSTTGLTDTQYF. In nucleotides, the CDR3 is TGCGCCAGCAGCACGACAGGGCTGACAGATACGCAGTATTTT.